Following are 10 T cell receptor beta chains from one sample sequenced in a study of blood T cells in healthy people across ages. The authors ran a second PCR of roughly 6 to 12 cycles using a sample-barcoded 5' primer and a J-beta primer mix. TCRdb independently ran MiXCR on the 5' RACE reads; one entry per CDR3 protein. The table includes approximately 580,000 distinct CDR3 sequences, 24% detected once. The sample was also reused in another study, on T cells of mothers and their children.

Source material: blood. The receptor source for this set is a boy between 10 and 17 years old in good health.

This clonotype was counted a few times. The CDR3 here is CASILETGLLEAFF. CDR3 in DNA: TGTGCCAGCATCCTTGAGACAGGGCTCCTTGAAGCTTTCTTT. The chain joins TRBV6-6 to TRBJ1-1; 7 bases map to TRBD1. This CDR3 comprises 14 residues. V was clipped by 7 bases and J by 7 bases; unmatched bases: 12. Germline V gene sequence: CDR1 MNHNY, CDR2 SVGAGI (reference sequence).

This clonotype turned up a few times. V gene TRBV7-9 combines with J gene TRBJ1-2; 8 bases are a match to TRBD1. Germline assignment: CDR1 SEHNR and CDR2 FQNEAQ (reference sequence). V trimming: 5 bases; J trimming: 2 bases; junction bases outside the gene matches: 7. The CDR3 has 15 residues. The CDR3 loop reads CASSPGTGENYGYTF. The CDR3 DNA reads TGTGCCAGCAGCCCCGGGACAGGAGAGAACTATGGCTACACCTTC. Looking up the rest from reference TRBV7-9 and TRBJ1-2 gives the full variable domain: DTGVSQNPRHKITKRGQNVTFRCDPISEHNRLYWYRQTLGQGPEFLTYFQNEAQLEKSRLLSDRFSAERPKGSFSTLEIQRTEQGDSAMYLCASSPGTGENYGYTFGSGTRLTVV.

This clonotype appeared once. The chain employs TRBV7-2 and TRBJ2-5; 8 bases are shared with TRBD1. The DNA end is more similar to TRBJ2-7, so the J call may be wrong. The germline V gene encodes CDR1 SGHTA and CDR2 FQGNSA. CDR3 size: 15 residues. CDR3: CASSPGDRGRDEQYF. DNA of the CDR3: TGTGCCAGCAGCCCGGGAGACAGGGGAAGGGACGAGCAGTACTTC.

The CDR3 nucleotides read TGTGCCAGCAGTTACGGAGGCGGGGCCCCGTCCTACGAGCAGTACTTC. Encoded protein: CASSYGGGAPSYEQYF. This chain connects TRBV12-3 or TRBV12-4 to TRBJ2-5; D may be TRBD2 (6 bases). TRBJ2-7 matches the DNA end more closely, so the J call is doubtful. The CDR3 runs 16 residues.

J is TRBJ2-2 and V is TRBV6-2 or TRBV6-3; 8 nucleotides line up with TRBD2. V lost 6 bases to trimming and J lost 4 bases; unmatched junction nucleotides: 7. Germline CDR1 reads MNHEY; CDR2 reads SVGEGT. The CDR3 has 15 amino acids. The CDR3 loop is CASRGAGVLTGELFF. As DNA, the CDR3 is TGTGCCAGCAGGGGAGCGGGAGTGCTCACCGGGGAGCTGTTTTTT.

Only a few counts were recorded for this clonotype. The genes are TRBV7-2 and TRBJ1-5; a possible D gene is TRBD1 (5 bases). Trimming shortened V by 5 bases and J by 0 bases, and 11 bases separated the two germline ends. The CDR3 is 15 residues long. From germline, CDR1 is SGHTA and CDR2 FQGNSA. In DNA form, the CDR3 reads TGTGCCAGCAGCCAACAGGTGAATAGCAATCAGCCCCAGCATTTT. Translating it yields CASSQQVNSNQPQHF.

The chain employs TRBV6-2 or TRBV6-3 and TRBJ2-7; D is unclear. V lost 6 bases and J 4 bases, leaving 22 bases between the germline ends. CDR3 size: 16 residues. CDR1 is MNHEY, CDR2 SVGEGT, per germline. The CDR3 loop reads CASSRLVGDVGYEQYF. In nucleotides, the CDR3 is TGTGCCAGCAGCCGCCTGGTAGGCGACGTCGGGTACGAGCAGTACTTC.

This clonotype has just a few counts. The CDR3 DNA sequence: TGTGCCAGCAGGACTAGTTACGAGCAGTACTTC. This gives the protein CASRTSYEQYF. The chain uses TRBV28 and TRBJ2-7, with a possible D match to TRBD2 (6 bases). V was trimmed by 6 bases and J by 4 bases, leaving 7 bases between them. The CDR3 covers 11 residues. The germline CDR1 and CDR2 sequences are MDHEN and SYDVKM.

The chain has TRBV7-3 and TRBJ2-4, with D unclear. The germline gives CDR1 SGHTA, CDR2 FQGTGA. This CDR3 is 15 amino acids long. The V and J ends lost 5 bases and 0 bases respectively, with 11 bases between them. This chain's CDR3 is CASSPSTLAKNIQYF. The DNA for the CDR3 is TGTGCCAGCAGCCCCTCGACATTAGCCAAAAACATTCAGTACTTC.

The chain carries TRBV7-2 and TRBJ1-2, with 9 nucleotides matching TRBD1. The germline gives CDR1 SGHTA, CDR2 FQGNSA. This CDR3 contains 17 residues. V lost 1 base and J lost 7; bases outside the gene matches: 13. CDR3 protein: CASSLEAATGGNRGYTF. The CDR3 DNA is TGTGCCAGCAGCTTAGAGGCCGCGACAGGGGGTAATCGTGGCTACACCTTC.